This T cell receptor (beta chain) was identified during a study of shared clonotypes between healthy human individuals. The assay used deep level. It was around 0.3 ug DNA, about 33,000 T cell genomes, that went into each replicate PCR of unsorted PBMC. Profiled with immunoSEQ multiplex PCR; TCRdb holds only in-frame clones, not every one. The sample has about 490,000 clones; approximately 79% are singletons. The CDR3 spans 14 residues. V shed 3 bases and J shed 8 bases, with 15 bases lying between them. Germline values: CDR1 SGHTA, CDR2 FQGNSA. Specimen: PBMCs. The V gene is TRBV7-2, the J gene TRBJ2-3, with D possibly matching TRBD2 (5 bases). The source is a woman aged 40 to 50 in good health. Some clones in this sample may be carry-over from other donors' samples. The CDR3 loop reads CASSFYPVGGTQYF. The CDR3 DNA reads TGTGCCAGCAGCTTTTACCCGGTTGGAGGTACGCAGTATTTT.